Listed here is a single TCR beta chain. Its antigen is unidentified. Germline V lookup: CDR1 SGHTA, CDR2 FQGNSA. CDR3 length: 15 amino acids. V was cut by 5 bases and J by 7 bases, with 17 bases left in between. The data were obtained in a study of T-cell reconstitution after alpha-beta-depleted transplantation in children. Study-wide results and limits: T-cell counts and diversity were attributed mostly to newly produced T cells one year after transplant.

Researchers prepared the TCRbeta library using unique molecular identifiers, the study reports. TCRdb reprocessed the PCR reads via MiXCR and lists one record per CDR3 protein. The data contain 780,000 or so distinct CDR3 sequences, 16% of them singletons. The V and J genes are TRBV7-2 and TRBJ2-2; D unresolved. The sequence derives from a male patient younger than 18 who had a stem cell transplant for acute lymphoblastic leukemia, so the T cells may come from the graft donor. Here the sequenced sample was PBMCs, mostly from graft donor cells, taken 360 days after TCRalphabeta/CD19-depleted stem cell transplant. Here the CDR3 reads CASSPIFSWVGELFF. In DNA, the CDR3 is TGTGCCAGCAGCCCGATTTTTAGTTGGGTCGGGGAGCTGTTTTTT.